This TCR beta chain was profiled in a study of blood T cell repertoires in COVID-19. Across the whole study: COVID-19 samples from acute and convalescent phases originated in the United States, Italy and Spain. From T cells, B-cell-depleted T cells, or PBMCs came the material, which was cDNA or gDNA.

In the original workflow: How many nucleated cells were present was estimated from reference gene primer amplification. Produced via immunoSEQ multiplex PCR; TCRdb's table is partial and in-frame only. V and J calls plus clone size are reproduced from that table; the DNA served to infer D and trimming. The sample records some 200,000 clones, 88% being singletons. Individuals aged roughly 18 to 95 years were recruited from roughly 23 US areas. CDR1 and CDR2 (germline): MNHEY, SVGAGI. The CDR3 runs to 14 residues. V was cut by 7 bases and J by 4 bases, with 16 bases left in between. This TCR was sampled from a woman in her 30s who had recovered from COVID-19. The V and J genes are TRBV6-5 and TRBJ2-5, with D possibly matching TRBD1 (8 bases). Sequencing was done on a sample of PBMCs or T cells enriched from blood (not recorded which). The CDR3 nucleotides read TGTGCCAGCATGGATACAGGGGGGGGAGAGACCCAGTACTTC. Translating it yields CASMDTGGGETQYF.